This T cell receptor (beta chain) was recorded in a study of T cell responses to AZD1222 COVID-19 vaccine. Some clones are missing from TCRdb's copy, which holds only in-frame ones; the method was immunoSEQ multiplex PCR. The repertoire holds about 180,000 clones, about nine tenths seen once, with more than 1.3% in the top ten. There are a few counts of this clone. This CDR3 contains 15 residues. J lost 5 bases, V lost 2 bases, and 1 base had no gene match. Germline CDR1 MDHEN, CDR2 SYDVKM. The genes are TRBV28 and TRBJ2-7, with 15 bases lining up with TRBD2. The sample was peripheral blood, taken on day 0 of AZD1222 vaccination. The TCR was taken from an adult in good health. The CDR3 here is CASSLGLAGGNEQYF. Written as DNA, the CDR3 is TGTGCCAGCAGTTTAGGACTAGCGGGGGGGAACGAGCAGTACTTC.